This paragraph covers one T cell receptor (beta chain) sequence. This entry is derived from a study of blood T cells in healthy people across ages. A second PCR of 7 to 11 cycles used a sample-barcoded 5' primer and a J-beta primer mix. TCRdb ran MiXCR on the 5' RACE reads and lists one entry per CDR3 protein. The sample yields some 1.4 million distinct CDR3 sequences, approximately 42% seen once. Total RNA, at least 6 micrograms per sample, was extracted from PBMCs. CDR3 length equals 19 residues. This TCR was recovered from a woman between 18 and 29 years old in good health. V and J are TRBV12-2 and TRBJ2-3. TRBV12-2 is described as a pseudogene. Sequencing input: blood. The CDR3 region has the DNA TGTGCAAGTCGCGCCTTACTGCCACAGCCGACCTCTAGCACAGATACGCAGTATTTT. Translation: CASRALLPQPTSSTDTQYF.